This passage covers 20 T cell receptor beta chains from one sample sequenced in a study of prognosis after radiotherapy for stage I lung cancer. From genomic DNA, TCR beta CDR3 was amplified by two-round multiplex PCR. First-round PCR amplification was performed with primers specific to each TRBV and TRBJ gene. TCRdb re-called the multiplex PCR reads with MiXCR, one entry per CDR3 protein. The sample comprises approximately 17,000 distinct CDR3 sequences, around 40% of which are singletons, and approximately 40% rests with the top ten. Sequenced material: PBMCs, taken before or after stereotactic body radiation therapy (not recorded which). The origin of the receptors is a donor aged 50 or older with non-small cell lung cancer.

This clonotype was counted between two and nine times. A much larger clone differs from this one at a single base, so this may be a read error. The chain couples TRBV6-1 to TRBJ1-4, with D perhaps matching TRBD1 (5 bases). CDR3 length: 13 amino acids. CDR1 is MNHNS and CDR2 is SASEGT in the germline V gene. Trimming cost V 7 bases and J 8 bases, with 14 bases left between them. The chain's CDR3 is CASIGAWGEKLFF. In DNA, the CDR3 is TGTGCCAGCATTGGGGCATGGGGAGAAAAACTGTTTTTT.

This clonotype has just one count. A read error may explain this, as a much larger clone is one base away. The chain has TRBV5-1 and TRBJ2-5; D remains unclear. The V end lost 7 bases, the J end lost 4 bases, and 11 bases lay between the germline ends. The CDR3 is 12 amino acids. Germline assignment: CDR1 SGHRS and CDR2 YFSETQ. The chain's CDR3 is CASASGLETQYF. For the CDR3, the DNA is TGCGCCAGCGCCTCGGGTCTAGAGACCCAGTACTTC.

There are many counts of this clonotype. The chain couples TRBV2 to TRBJ2-3, with D uncertain. The CDR3 runs to 12 residues. With 2 bases removed from V and 6 bases from J, the gap between germline ends came to 6 bases. From germline, CDR1 is SNHLY and CDR2 FYNNEI. The CDR3 protein is CASSEQSDTQYF. The CDR3, as DNA: TGTGCCAGCAGTGAACAGTCTGATACGCAGTATTTT.

This chain connects TRBV6-1 to TRBJ1-6; D may be TRBD1 (6 bases). CDR3 length equals 14 residues. The ends were cut back, 7 bases at V and 8 bases at J, with 15 bases in the middle. CDR1 is MNHNS and CDR2 is SASEGT in the germline V gene. The CDR3 region is CASISQGGDSPLHF. In DNA, the CDR3 is TGTGCCAGCATCTCACAGGGAGGCGATTCACCCCTCCACTTT.

To note about this clonotype: A far more abundant clone sits one base away, making this likely a read error. The chain carries TRBV6-8 and TRBJ1-2, with D uncertain. V was pared by 2 bases and J by 5 bases, with 12 bases between. The CDR3 is 14 amino acids. Germline CDR1 MNHGY, CDR2 SAAAGT. CDR3 in amino acids: CASSYRHSGYGYTF. DNA for the CDR3: TGTGCCAGCAGTTACCGGCACAGCGGATATGGCTACACCTTC.

Concerning this clonotype: This likely came from a read error, as a far larger clone is one base away. The rearrangement links TRBV6-8 to TRBJ2-7; D uncertain. The CDR3 is 12 amino acids. CDR1 and CDR2 (germline): MNHGY, SAAAGT. The CDR3 loop reads CSSSPSPYEQYF. CDR3 nucleotide sequence: TGTTCCAGCAGTCCATCCCCCTACGAGCAGTACTTC.

In regard to this clonotype: A read error may produce the germline difference seen at one junction end. The chain employs TRBV11-2 and TRBJ1-2; D uncertain. CDR3 length equals 17 residues. Per germline, CDR1 SGHAT and CDR2 FQNNGV. CDR3 nucleotide sequence: TGTGCCAGCATCTTAGCCCCACGGACCGACCCTAACTATGACTACACCTTC. Protein: CASILAPRTDPNYDYTF.

The chain is built from TRBV24-1 and TRBJ2-2, with D possibly matching TRBD1 (5 bases). V gave up 7 bases and J gave up 2 bases, with 10 bases separating them. The CDR3 length is 14 residues. Germline lookup yields CDR1 KGHDR and CDR2 SFDVKD. Here the CDR3 DNA reads TGTGCCACCAGCCTGGACACAAACACCGGGGAGCTGTTTTTT. Its protein product is CATSLDTNTGELFF.

This clonotype was observed many times. A single base separates this from a much larger clone, so it may be a read error. The rearrangement links TRBV19 to TRBJ1-5; a possible D gene is TRBD1 (5 bases). From germline, CDR1 is LNHDA and CDR2 SQIVND (reference sequence). The CDR3 extends over 16 amino acids. CDR3 DNA: TGTGCCAGTAGTAGGTTGGTGCAGGGTAACGGTCAGCCCCGGCATTTT. Amino acids: CASSRLVQGNGQPRHF.

This rearrangement joins TRBV29-1 to TRBJ1-1, with a possible D match to TRBD1 (6 bases). Germline V gene lookup returns CDR1 SQVTM and CDR2 ANQGSEA. V lost 5 bases to trimming and J lost 1 base, with 8 bases between them. This CDR3 is 12 amino acids long. In DNA, the CDR3 is TGCAGCGTTTCACAGGGGAACACTGAAGCTTTCTTT. Encoded protein: CSVSQGNTEAFF.

The sample holds a few counts of this clonotype. A much larger clonotype is one base distant, so this may be a read error. V gene TRBV6-1 combines with J gene TRBJ1-1, with D unclear. The CDR3 extends over 12 amino acids. V lost 2 bases to trimming and J lost 11 bases, with 12 bases between them. Germline values: CDR1 MNHNS, CDR2 SASEGT. In DNA form, the CDR3 reads TGTGCCAGCAGTGAACAGTGTCCGGTCGCTTTCTTT. Protein product: CASSEQCPVAFF.

The chain uses TRBV7-6 and TRBJ2-7; the match to TRBD1 covers 8 bases. Looked up from germline, CDR1 is SGHVS and CDR2 is FNYEAQ. The V gene end was trimmed by 5 bases and the J gene end by 4 bases; junction bases not matched to a gene: 7. This CDR3 region has 14 residues. This CDR3 is CASSPGTGLYEQYF. CDR3 coding DNA: TGTGCCAGCAGCCCCGGGACAGGACTTTACGAGCAGTACTTC.

This clonotype was counted ten times or more. The rearrangement links TRBV2 to TRBJ1-1; possible D gene TRBD1, 5 bases. V lost 5 bases and J lost 2, with 9 bases in between. The CDR3 length is 13 residues. Germline CDR1 SNHLY, CDR2 FYNNEI. DNA for the CDR3: TGTGCCAGCAGTAGACAGCCTAACACTGAAGCTTTCTTT. This sequence encodes CASSRQPNTEAFF.

The V and J genes are TRBV6-2 or TRBV6-3 and TRBJ1-3, with D possibly TRBD1 on 5 matching bases. Trimming left V 7 bases short and J 1 base short, with 11 bases between. CDR1 is MNHEY, CDR2 SVGEGT, per germline. This CDR3 contains 14 residues. DNA of the CDR3: TGTGCCAGCATAAAGGGGCGATCTGGAAACACCATATATTTT. Amino acid sequence: CASIKGRSGNTIYF.

This clonotype came up many times. The gene calls are TRBV6-4 and TRBJ1-5; D perhaps matches TRBD1 (6 bases). The CDR3 runs to 17 residues. The germline V and J ends were trimmed by 4 bases and 0 bases, with 16 bases remaining between them. CDR1 is MRHNA, CDR2 SNTAGT, per germline. The CDR3, as DNA: TGTGCCAGCAGTGGGGGTGCGGGGGGGGCTAGCAATCAGCCCCAGCATTTT. This encodes CASSGGAGGASNQPQHF.

This clonotype came up many times. The V and J genes are TRBV29-1 and TRBJ2-2; D call uncertain. The V gene lost 4 bases and the J gene lost 0 bases, with 6 bases spanning the gap. CDR3 length equals 13 residues. In germline, CDR1 is SQVTM, CDR2 ANQGSEA. The CDR3 reads CSVVLANTGELFF. The DNA for the CDR3 is TGCAGCGTTGTGCTGGCGAACACCGGGGAGCTGTTTTTT.

This clonotype came up once. A much bigger clone sits one base away, suggesting this may be a read error. The V gene is TRBV12-3 or TRBV12-4, the J gene TRBJ2-7, with D possibly matching TRBD2 (6 bases). The CDR3 loop spans 14 amino acids. CDR3 residues: CAGSEGGSGYEQYF. The DNA for the CDR3 is TGTGCCGGCAGTGAAGGTGGGAGCGGGTACGAGCAGTACTTC.

V gene TRBV6-1 combines with J gene TRBJ2-6; no firm D call. V was shortened by 2 bases and J by 1 base, with 9 bases between the two germline ends. The CDR3 runs 16 residues. Germline V CDR1 and CDR2: MNHNS, SASEGT. CDR3 coding DNA: TGTGCCAGCAGTGAAAATGATGGATCTGGGGCCAACGTCCTGACTTTC. The encoded protein is CASSENDGSGANVLTF.

Ten or more counts support this clonotype. The V gene is TRBV7-9, the J gene TRBJ1-1; D gene uncertain. Trimming cost V 2 bases and J 7 bases, with 20 bases left between them. Germline V gene data show CDR1 as SEHNR and CDR2 as FQNEAQ (reference sequence). The CDR3 consists of 16 residues. CDR3 sequence reads: CASSLMNGRKSGEAFF. CDR3 nucleotides: TGTGCCAGCAGCTTAATGAACGGCAGAAAGTCTGGTGAAGCTTTCTTT.

This clonotype was picked up many times. This chain joins TRBV28 and TRBJ2-3; D is unclear. CDR1 is MDHEN, CDR2 SYDVKM, per germline. V was shortened by 7 bases and J by 6 bases, with 17 bases between the two germline ends. The CDR3 contains 14 residues. The CDR3 nucleotides are TGTGCCAGCAAAAGAGCTCTCAGTCAGGATACGCAGTATTTT. Protein product: CASKRALSQDTQYF.